This T cell receptor beta chain was obtained from a study of human T cells and chemical hapten exposure. Stated time point: patch test 3, about 24 weeks after DPC sensitization. Treatment reported: therapeutic diphenylcyclopropenone sensitization with weekly scalp DPC. The CDR3 totals 13 residues. Trimming cost V 0 bases and J 8 bases, with 8 bases left between them. Germline values: CDR1 LGHNA, CDR2 YSLEER. TCRdb re-called the RACE reads through MiXCR, storing one row per CDR3 protein. This table has roughly 64,000 distinct CDR3 sequences, 11% appearing once. Sequences were derived from whole blood, sampled in connection with sensitization to the hapten diphenylcyclopropenone (DPC). The chain is built from TRBV4-3 and TRBJ2-1; D gene ambiguous. The sequence was collected from a woman in her twenties or thirties with alopecia areata. Some clones in this sample may be carry-over from other donors' samples. The CDR3 sequence: CASSQDLGDEQFF. The CDR3 DNA is TGCGCCAGCAGCCAAGATCTAGGCGATGAGCAGTTCTTC.